Presented here are 25 T cell receptor beta chains from one specimen sequenced in a study of spatial heterogeneity in lung cancer. No antigens are known for them. Whole-study findings and limits: For expanded intratumoral alpha and beta TCRs, counts tracked tumor mutation counts.

TCRdb called the 5' RACE reads again in MiXCR, with one record for every CDR3 protein. The data show 3,900 or so distinct CDR3 sequences, with approximately 6% seen just once and 15% to 20% held by the top ten. The time point is: sample taken at primary tumor resection. This sample comprised lung tumor tissue, obtained at surgery. The receptor source for this set is a male donor with early-stage non-small cell lung cancer.

Relative to its sample, this clonotype is medium-sized. The V gene is TRBV29-1, the J gene TRBJ2-2, with TRBD2 identical over 12 bases. CDR3 length: 15 residues. V lost 6 bases, J lost 2 bases, and 4 bases stayed unmatched. Germline V gene lookup returns CDR1 SQVTM and CDR2 ANQGSEA. CDR3 in amino acids: CSVAGLAGNTGELFF. Here the CDR3 DNA reads TGCAGCGTCGCGGGACTAGCGGGTAACACCGGGGAGCTGTTTTTT.

V and J are TRBV29-1 and TRBJ2-1, with D unclear. The germline CDR1 and CDR2 sequences are SQVTM and ANQGSEA. V was shortened by 0 bases and J by 6 bases, with 15 bases between the two germline ends. The CDR3 contains 15 residues. CDR3 loop: CSVEDSQASSNEQFF. Here the CDR3 DNA reads TGCAGCGTTGAAGATAGTCAGGCTAGTAGCAATGAGCAGTTCTTC.

Judged by abundance, this clonotype is medium-sized. V is TRBV7-2 and J is TRBJ1-6; the D gene is possibly TRBD1 (5 bases). The CDR3 runs to 17 residues. V was cut by 4 bases and J by 0 bases, with 13 bases left in between. CDR1 and CDR2 (germline): SGHTA, FQGNSA. The CDR3 protein is CASSSRAMGSYNSPLHF. CDR3 nucleotide sequence: TGTGCCAGCAGCTCCAGGGCTATGGGCTCCTATAATTCACCCCTCCACTTT. Complete variable domain (other parts from reference TRBV7-2 and TRBJ1-6): GAGVSQSPSNKVTEKGKDVELRCDPISGHTALYWYRQSLGQGLEFLIYFQGNSAPDKSGLPSDRFSAERTGGSVSTLTIQRTQQEDSAVYLCASSSRAMGSYNSPLHFGNGTRLTVT.

This clonotype was detected ten times or more. This chain connects TRBV25-1 to TRBJ1-1, with a tentative D call TRBD1 (5 bases). CDR3 length: 13 residues. V was shortened by 4 bases and J by 1 base, with 7 bases between the two germline ends. The germline CDR1 and CDR2 sequences are MGHDK and SYGVNS. As DNA, the CDR3 is TGTGCCAGCAGTGTCGGGGGGAACACTGAAGCTTTCTTT. Protein: CASSVGGNTEAFF.

By frequency in the sample, this clonotype is medium-sized. The chain carries TRBV7-2 and TRBJ2-2; D remains ambiguous. This CDR3 is built from 12 residues. The V gene lost 2 bases and the J gene lost 3 bases, with 1 base spanning the gap. Germline CDR1 is SGHTA and CDR2 is FQGNSA. CDR3 DNA sequence: TGTGCCAGCAGCTTACACACCGGGGAGCTGTTTTTT. Its protein product is CASSLHTGELFF.

This clonotype was counted only a few times. V and J are TRBV20-1 and TRBJ2-4; TRBD2 is a possible D gene (6 bases). The length of the CDR3 is 11 residues. Per germline, CDR1 DFQATT and CDR2 SNEGSKA (reference sequence). Trimming cost V 2 bases and J 15 bases, with 14 bases left between them. The CDR3 loop is CSARRPGVGYF. CDR3 in DNA: TGCAGTGCTAGACGCCCGGGAGTGGGGTACTTC.

This clonotype was seen ten or more times. V usage is TRBV2 and J usage is TRBJ2-1; the match to TRBD2 covers 8 bases. The CDR3 extends over 15 amino acids. Germline trimming cut 5 bases from V and 0 bases from J; bases unmatched to any gene: 3. The V gene's germline CDR1 is SNHLY and CDR2 FYNNEI. CDR3 nucleotide sequence: TGTGCCAGCAGTCCGACTAGCGCCTCCTACAATGAGCAGTTCTTC. It translates to CASSPTSASYNEQFF. Filled out from reference TRBV2 and TRBJ2-1, the complete variable domain reads EPEVTQTPSHQVTQMGQEVILRCVPISNHLYFYWYRQILGQKVEFLVSFYNNEISEKSEIFDDQFSVERPDGSNFTLKIRSTKLEDSAMYFCASSPTSASYNEQFFGPGTRLTVL.

In its sample, this clonotype is medium-sized (0.01 to 0.1%). This chain joins TRBV10-2 and TRBJ1-1, with D uncertain. V was shortened by 0 bases and J by 1 base, with 6 bases between the two germline ends. This CDR3 has 14 residues. Germline V gene sequence: CDR1 WSHSY, CDR2 SAAADI. As DNA, the CDR3 is TGCGCCAGCAGTGAGTCCTCAGGGAACACTGAAGCTTTCTTT. Its protein product is CASSESSGNTEAFF.

By sample fraction, this clonotype is medium-sized. The chain is built from TRBV6-5 and TRBJ2-2, with 9 bases identical to TRBD1. The CDR3 is 13 amino acids. Germline CDR1 and CDR2: MNHEY and SVGAGI. The J segment lost 6 bases and the V segment lost 6 bases, leaving 2 bases of the junction unmatched. The chain's CDR3 is CASRTGGPGELFF. Written as DNA, the CDR3 is TGTGCCAGCAGAACAGGGGGCCCCGGGGAGCTGTTTTTT.

This clonotype was observed many times. This chain connects TRBV14 to TRBJ1-5, with D unclear. Trimming took off 7 bases at V and 0 bases at J, with 7 bases between the two ends. Germline values: CDR1 SGHDN, CDR2 FVKESK. CDR3 size: 13 residues. CDR3 in amino acids: CASIGYSNQPQHF. CDR3 DNA: TGTGCCAGCATTGGGTATAGCAATCAGCCCCAGCATTTT.

This clonotype rates as medium-sized. The chain links TRBV7-9 to TRBJ2-1; 9 bases agree with TRBD1. Germline loops: CDR1 SEHNR, CDR2 FQNEAQ (reference sequence). Losses at the gene ends were 5 bases for V and 4 bases for J; bases not matched to a gene: 9. The length of the CDR3 is 16 residues. CDR3 nucleotides: TGTGCCAGCAGCACCGGACAGGGGCGAAGGTACAATGAGCAGTTCTTC. As protein: CASSTGQGRRYNEQFF.

In its sample, this clonotype is large (0.1 to 1%). The chain combines TRBV29-1 with TRBJ2-2; D gene unclear. The CDR3 sequence is 14 residues long. The V gene lost 5 bases and the J gene lost 3 bases, with 13 bases spanning the gap. CDR1 is SQVTM and CDR2 is ANQGSEA in the germline V gene. In DNA, the CDR3 is TGCAGCGTTCCGGATACTTTAGACACCGGGGAGCTGTTTTTT. This gives the protein CSVPDTLDTGELFF.

This clonotype has ten or more counts. The chain recombines TRBV6-2 or TRBV6-3 with TRBJ1-2; TRBD1 agrees at 7 bases. The CDR3 has 15 residues. Trimming cost V 0 bases and J 8 bases; bases outside gene matches: 9. The germline CDR1 and CDR2 sequences are MNHEY and SVGEGT. For the CDR3, the DNA is TGTGCCAGCAGTTACTCGAAGACAGGGATTTCGGGCTACACCTTC. It specifies CASSYSKTGISGYTF.

This clonotype occurred many times. The V gene is TRBV27, the J gene TRBJ2-2, with D uncertain. The CDR3 is made up of 13 amino acids. CDR1 and CDR2 (germline): MNHEY, SMNVEV (reference sequence). Trimming took off 7 bases at V and 1 base at J, with 7 bases between the two ends. CDR3 in amino acids: CASNTENTGELFF. In nucleotides, the CDR3 is TGTGCCAGCAACACGGAGAACACCGGGGAGCTGTTTTTT.

This clonotype has a count of ten or more. This chain joins TRBV7-2 and TRBJ2-7, with D possibly TRBD2 on 6 matching bases. CDR3 length: 14 residues. Germline CDR1 reads SGHTA; CDR2 reads FQGNSA. V was clipped by 1 base and J by 2 bases, with 9 bases between them. In DNA form, the CDR3 reads TGTGCCAGCAGCTTAGGGCGGGGCCCCTACGAGCAGTACTTC. It encodes CASSLGRGPYEQYF.

This clonotype was counted many times. The rearrangement joins TRBV10-3 to TRBJ2-5, with 11 bases fitting TRBD2. The CDR3 length is 16 residues. The V segment lost 0 bases and the J segment 9 bases; nucleotides outside the gene matches: 9. CDR1 is ENHRY and CDR2 is SYGVKD in the germline V gene. The CDR3 region has the DNA TGTGCCATCAGTGAGTCCGTAGCGGGAGGGAAGAGAGCCCAGTACTTC. Amino acids: CAISESVAGGKRAQYF.

Within the sample, this clonotype is medium-sized. This chain links TRBV12-3 or TRBV12-4 with TRBJ1-1, with 7 bases that match TRBD1. CDR3 size: 17 residues. The V and J ends lost 6 bases and 0 bases, in that order; junction bases with no gene match: 13. As DNA, the CDR3 is TGTGCCAGCAGCCCCACAGGGGTCCCTTCCTTGAACACTGAAGCTTTCTTT. Encoded protein: CASSPTGVPSLNTEAFF.

This clonotype is categorized as medium-sized. The CDR3 coding sequence is TGTGCCAGCGCCAACAATGGGGTAGGAAAACTGTTTTTT. Its translation is CASANNGVGKLFF. The rearrangement uses TRBV28 and TRBJ1-4; D is uncertain. V was clipped by 8 bases and J by 10 bases, with 17 bases between them. The CDR3 totals 13 residues. The germline V gene encodes CDR1 MDHEN and CDR2 SYDVKM. Full variable domain (missing parts from reference TRBV28 and TRBJ1-4): DVKVTQSSRYLVKRTGEKVFLECVQDMDHENMFWYRQDPGLGLRLIYFSYDVKMKEKGDIPEGYSVSREKKERFSLILESASTNQTSMYLCASANNGVGKLFFGSGTQLSVL.

By proportion, this clonotype is medium-sized (0.01 to 0.1%). V gene TRBV12-3 or TRBV12-4 combines with J gene TRBJ2-1; 10 bases align to TRBD2. The length of the CDR3 is 13 residues. V gave up 5 bases and J gave up 7 bases; unmatched junction bases: 2. The CDR3 is CASSILAGNEQFF. In nucleotides, the CDR3 is TGTGCCAGCAGTATACTAGCGGGGAATGAGCAGTTCTTC.

By share of the sample, this clonotype is medium-sized. The rearrangement uses TRBV6-1 and TRBJ2-7, with D perhaps given as TRBD1 or TRBD2 (5 bases each). Germline V lookup: CDR1 MNHNS, CDR2 SASEGT. V was pared by 2 bases and J by 3 bases, with 17 bases between. The CDR3 is 16 amino acids. CDR3 residues: CASSEPRGTRSYEQYF. Written as DNA, the CDR3 is TGTGCCAGCAGTGAACCCCGTGGGACCAGAAGCTACGAGCAGTACTTC.

The V and J genes are TRBV6-5 and TRBJ2-5; no clear D. V was cut by 4 bases and J by 1 base, with 10 bases left in between. Germline lookup yields CDR1 MNHEY and CDR2 SVGAGI. The CDR3 contains 14 residues. The CDR3 here is CASSSPKFQETQYF. The CDR3 DNA follows: TGTGCCAGCAGTTCCCCCAAATTCCAAGAGACCCAGTACTTC.

This clonotype was seen at least ten times. The chain is built from TRBV5-1 and TRBJ2-5; D is uncertain. With 1 base removed from V and 2 bases from J, the gap between germline ends came to 9 bases. This CDR3 is 14 amino acids long. Germline loops: CDR1 SGHRS, CDR2 YFSETQ. DNA of the CDR3: TGCGCCAGCAGCTTGAATCCAAATCAAGAGACCCAGTACTTC. This codes for CASSLNPNQETQYF. Full variable domain (remainder filled in from reference TRBV5-1 and TRBJ2-5): KAGVTQTPRYLIKTRGQQVTLSCSPISGHRSVSWYQQTPGQGLQFLFEYFSETQRNKGNFPGRFSGRQFSNSRSEMNVSTLELGDSALYLCASSLNPNQETQYFGPGTRLLVL.

This clonotype is categorized as medium-sized. This chain links TRBV20-1 with TRBJ2-7, with D perhaps matching TRBD1 or TRBD2 (5 bases each). Per germline, CDR1 DFQATT and CDR2 SNEGSKA (reference sequence). V was pared by 3 bases and J by 2 bases, with 17 bases between. This CDR3 has 15 amino acids. The DNA of the CDR3 is TGCAGTGCTAGCGGGGCTTCGACAGTCACCTACGAGCAGTACTTC. Amino acid sequence: CSASGASTVTYEQYF.

By share, this clonotype ranks as medium-sized. V is TRBV3-1 and J is TRBJ2-5, with a weak D call TRBD2 (5 bases). V was trimmed by 4 bases and J by 5 bases, leaving 17 bases between them. Germline lookup yields CDR1 LGHDT and CDR2 YNNKEL (reference sequence). The CDR3 is 15 amino acids. CDR3 sequence (DNA): TGTGCCAGCAGCCCCCCGACTAAACCGGTGGAGACCCAGTACTTC. This codes for CASSPPTKPVETQYF.

This chain connects TRBV7-2 to TRBJ2-3; TRBD1 agrees at 7 bases. With V trimmed by 5 bases and J by 0 bases, 8 bases remained unmatched. CDR3 size: 16 residues. Germline CDR1 reads SGHTA; CDR2 reads FQGNSA. The CDR3 protein is CASSTPDRVSTDTQYF. The CDR3 DNA reads TGTGCCAGCAGCACGCCTGACAGGGTTAGCACAGATACGCAGTATTTT.